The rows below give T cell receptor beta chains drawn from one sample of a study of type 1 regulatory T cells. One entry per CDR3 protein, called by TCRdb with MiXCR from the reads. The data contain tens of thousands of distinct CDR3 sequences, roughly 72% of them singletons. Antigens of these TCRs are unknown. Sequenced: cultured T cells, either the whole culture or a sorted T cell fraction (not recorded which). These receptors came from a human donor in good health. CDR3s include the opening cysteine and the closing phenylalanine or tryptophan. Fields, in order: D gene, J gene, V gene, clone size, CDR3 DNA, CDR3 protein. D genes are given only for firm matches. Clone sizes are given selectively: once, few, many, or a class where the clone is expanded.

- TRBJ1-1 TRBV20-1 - TGCAGTGCTCAAGGGGACACTGAAGCTTTCTTT CSAQGDTEAFF
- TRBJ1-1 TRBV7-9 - TGTGCCAGCAGCTTAAACGACGGATCGGGGACTGAAGCTTTCTTT CASSLNDGSGTEAFF
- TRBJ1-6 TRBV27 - TGTGCCACCGGACAAGATCGCAGAGAGGGATCACCCCTCCACTTT CATGQDRREGSPLHF
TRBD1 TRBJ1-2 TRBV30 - TGTGCCTGGAGGACGTCAGGGGGCTCTGGTTATGGCTACACCTTC CAWRTSGGSGYGYTF
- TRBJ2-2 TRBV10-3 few TGTGCCATCAGGAGGACAGTTAACACCGGGGAGCTGTTTTTT CAIRRTVNTGELFF
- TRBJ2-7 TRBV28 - TGTGCCAGCAGTTTCGGTGACTACGAGCAGTACTTC CASSFGDYEQYF
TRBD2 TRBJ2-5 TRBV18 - TGTGCCAGCTCACCGGTTAGCGGGAGTGAAGAGACCCAGTACTTC CASSPVSGSEETQYF
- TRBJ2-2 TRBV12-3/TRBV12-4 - TGTGCCAGCAGTTTCGGCGGTGGAACCGCCGGGGAGCTGTTTTTT CASSFGGGTAGELFF
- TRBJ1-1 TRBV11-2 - TGTGCCAGCAGCTTAGCAGGGGCTGTGAACACTGAAGCTTTCTTT CASSLAGAVNTEAFF
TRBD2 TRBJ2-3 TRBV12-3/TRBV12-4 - TGTGCCAGCAGCTTTCGGGGAGGGGATCCCACAGATACGCAGTATTTT CASSFRGGDPTDTQYF
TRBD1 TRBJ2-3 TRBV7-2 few TGTGCCAGCAAGACCCAGGGGGGCACAGATACGCAGTATTTT CASKTQGGTDTQYF
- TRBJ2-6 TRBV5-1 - TGCGCCAGCAGCTTGACAGGACTCTCTGGGGCCAACGTCCTGACTTTC CASSLTGLSGANVLTF
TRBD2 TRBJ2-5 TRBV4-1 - TGCGCCAGCAGCCAAGGAGCGGGGGGTAGTTGGGAGACCCAGTACTTC CASSQGAGGSWETQYF
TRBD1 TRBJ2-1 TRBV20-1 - TGCAGTGCTGGTCCCGGGACAGGGGTTGAGCAGTTCTTC CSAGPGTGVEQFF
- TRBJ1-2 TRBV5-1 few TGCGCCAGCAGCTTGGAAAGGGCAAGCCATGGCTACACCTTC CASSLERASHGYTF
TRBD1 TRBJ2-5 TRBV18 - TGTGCCAGCTCACCAAGGGGGTTCACAGGGGGGCCTCAAGAGACCCAGTACTTC CASSPRGFTGGPQETQYF
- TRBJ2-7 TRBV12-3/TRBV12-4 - TGTGCCAGCAGTTTAACAGTTTACGAGCAGTACTTC CASSLTVYEQYF
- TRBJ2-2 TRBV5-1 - TGCGCCAGCAGCCCCCCCACTAGGTCCAACACCGGGGAGCTGTTTTTT CASSPPTRSNTGELFF
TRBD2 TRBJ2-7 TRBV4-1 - TGCGCCAGCAGCCAAGTTTCGGGGGGCTACGAGCAGTACTTC CASSQVSGGYEQYF
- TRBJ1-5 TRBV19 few TGTGCCAGTAATCGCCTAACCAGCAATCAGCCCCAGCATTTT CASNRLTSNQPQHF
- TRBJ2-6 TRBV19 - TGTGCCAGTAGCGCATTAGACAACTCTGGGGCCAACGTCCTGACTTTC CASSALDNSGANVLTF
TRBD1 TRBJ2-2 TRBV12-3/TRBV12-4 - TGTGCCAGCAGTTTACTATCCGGGACAGGGGTATCCGGGGAGCTGTTTTTT CASSLLSGTGVSGELFF
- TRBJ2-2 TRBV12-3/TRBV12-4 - TGTGCCAGCACTATGAACACCGGGGAGCTGTTTTTT CASTMNTGELFF
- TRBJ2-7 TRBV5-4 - TGTGCCAGCAGCAAATGGACAGCAGCCTACGAGCAGTACTTC CASSKWTAAYEQYF
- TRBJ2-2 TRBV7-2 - TGTGCCAGCAGCTTTCCCCACACGGGAAACACCGGGGAGCTGTTTTTT CASSFPHTGNTGELFF
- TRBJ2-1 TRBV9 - TGTGCCAGCAGCCCCCCAACCGGGTCCTCCTACAATGAGCAGTTCTTC CASSPPTGSSYNEQFF
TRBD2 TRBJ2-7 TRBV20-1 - TGCAGTGCTAGGTCCGGGAGGACTAGCGGGGGTCACGAGCAGTACTTC CSARSGRTSGGHEQYF
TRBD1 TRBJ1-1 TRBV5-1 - TGCGCCAGCAGCGCCGGACAGGGAAGGAACACTGAAGCTTTCTTT CASSAGQGRNTEAFF
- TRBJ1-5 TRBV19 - TGTGCCAGTAGTCCTGGTAGACAGGTTAACAATCAGCCCCAGCATTTT CASSPGRQVNNQPQHF
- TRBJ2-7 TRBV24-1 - TGTGCCACCAGTGACTCACAAGTACGCAAGCAGTACTTC CATSDSQVRKQYF
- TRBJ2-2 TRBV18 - TGTGCCAGCTCACCACGACAGGCGACGAACACCGGGGAGCTGTTTTTT CASSPRQATNTGELFF
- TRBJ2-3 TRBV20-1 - TGCAGTGCTGCGCGGGTATACACAGATACGCAGTATTTT CSAARVYTDTQYF
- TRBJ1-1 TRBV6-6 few TGTGCCAGCAGCCCCAGAGAGGCCACTGAAGCTTTCTTT CASSPREATEAFF
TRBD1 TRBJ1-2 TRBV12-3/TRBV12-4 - TGTGCCAGCAGTTTTGGGACAGGCTTTAACTATGGCTACACCTTC CASSFGTGFNYGYTF
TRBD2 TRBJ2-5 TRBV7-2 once TGTGCCAGCAGCCAGGGACTAGCGGGCGGGGAGACCCAGTACTTC CASSQGLAGGETQYF
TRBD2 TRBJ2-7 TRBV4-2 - TGTGCCAGCAGCCAGGGACTAGCGGGGGGCCTTCAGCAGTACTTC CASSQGLAGGLQQYF
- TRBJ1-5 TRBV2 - TGTGCCAGCAGTGGTTGGGGTCAGCCCCAGCATTTT CASSGWGQPQHF